One and the same sample provided the 10 T cell receptor beta chains below, sequenced in a study of T-cell reconstitution after alpha-beta-depleted transplantation in children. TCRbeta library construction was performed incorporating unique molecular identifiers. One entry per CDR3 protein, called by TCRdb with MiXCR from the PCR reads. The sample contains about 600,000 distinct CDR3 sequences, about 11% of which appear only once. This material consisted of PBMCs from the stem cell graft donor, taken from the stem cell graft. Receptor source: a human donor who donated a stem cell graft to a child with acute myeloid leukemia.

This clonotype appeared a few times. The chain has TRBV15 and TRBJ2-7; 8 nucleotides match TRBD1. V dropped 3 bases and J dropped 5; count of bases not matched to a gene: 6. The CDR3 is made up of 14 amino acids. Germline-derived CDR1 and CDR2 are LNHNV and YYDKDF (reference sequence). The CDR3 bases are TGTGCCACCAGCAGGGGTGACAGGGGCCACGAGCAGTACTTC. Protein: CATSRGDRGHEQYF.

Details on this clonotype: This may be a read error: a much more frequent sequence differs by one nucleotide. The V call is TRBV12-3 or TRBV12-4, the J call TRBJ1-1, with D possibly TRBD1 on 6 matching bases. The CDR3 has 13 residues. The CDR3 DNA reads TGTGCCAGCAGTACAACAGGGAACACTGAAGCTTCCTTT. Encoded protein: CASSTTGNTEASF.

The chain combines TRBV5-1 with TRBJ2-1; a possible D gene is TRBD1 (6 bases). Germline CDR1 reads SGHRS; CDR2 reads YFSETQ. With 0 bases removed from V and 3 bases from J, the gap between germline ends came to 10 bases. The CDR3 covers 15 residues. CDR3 in amino acids: CASSLDRAVYNEQFF. In DNA form, the CDR3 reads TGCGCCAGCAGCTTGGACAGGGCCGTCTACAATGAGCAGTTCTTC.

There are many counts of this clonotype. The J gene is TRBJ2-3, the V gene TRBV6-5; 8 positions match TRBD2. Per germline, CDR1 MNHEY and CDR2 SVGAGI. CDR3 length: 14 amino acids. V lost 3 bases, J lost 8 bases, and 7 bases stayed unmatched. The CDR3 nucleotides are TGTGCCAGCAGTTATTCGGGGGGGCTCCGTACGCAGTATTTT. Translated, it gives CASSYSGGLRTQYF.

This clonotype showed up many times. The rearrangement joins TRBV7-2 to TRBJ2-3; D remains unclear. The CDR3 length is 15 residues. V was shortened by 1 base and J by 0 bases, with 8 bases between the two germline ends. Germline CDR1 reads SGHTA; CDR2 reads FQGNSA. The CDR3 nucleotides read TGTGCCAGCAGCTTAGGCGGCTGGAGCACAGATACGCAGTATTTT. It is translated as CASSLGGWSTDTQYF.

This clonotype was observed a handful of times. The rearrangement joins TRBV20-1 to TRBJ1-4; D is possibly TRBD1 (5 bases). This CDR3 contains 18 residues. In germline, CDR1 is DFQATT, CDR2 SNEGSKA (reference sequence). V was cut by 0 bases and J by 0 bases, with 17 bases left in between. The CDR3 spells CSARESTEGPATNEKLFF. The CDR3 bases are TGCAGTGCTAGAGAATCGACCGAGGGGCCGGCAACTAATGAAAAACTGTTTTTT.

The CDR3 coding sequence is TGTGCCAGCAGTTCGGCGGGAGCGAATGAGCAGTTCTTC. Protein: CASSSAGANEQFF. This chain joins TRBV7-9 and TRBJ2-1, with TRBD2 identical over 7 bases. The CDR3 runs to 13 residues. The V segment lost 6 bases and the J segment 7 bases; nucleotides outside the gene matches: 6. Germline V gene lookup returns CDR1 SEHNR and CDR2 FQNEAQ (reference sequence). Variable domain in full (rest from reference TRBV7-9 and TRBJ2-1): DTGVSQNPRHKITKRGQNVTFRCDPISEHNRLYWYRQTLGQGPEFLTYFQNEAQLEKSRLLSDRFSAERPKGSFSTLEIQRTEQGDSAMYLCASSSAGANEQFFGPGTRLTVL.

The chain couples TRBV4-3 to TRBJ2-1; D is possibly TRBD2 (5 bases). The CDR3 has 13 amino acids. The germline V and J ends were trimmed by 0 bases and 13 bases, with 13 bases remaining between them. Germline CDR1 reads LGHNA; CDR2 reads YSLEER. The CDR3 sequence is CASSQDRENIQFF. For the CDR3, the DNA is TGCGCCAGCAGCCAAGATAGGGAGAACATTCAGTTCTTC.

This clonotype appeared many times. J is TRBJ2-7 and V is TRBV15; maybe TRBD1 (6 bases). The germline V gene encodes CDR1 LNHNV and CDR2 YYDKDF (reference sequence). There are 15 residues in the CDR3. Trimming left V 0 bases short and J 3 bases short, with 12 bases between. CDR3 in amino acids: CATSRDAAGVYEQYF. The CDR3 DNA reads TGTGCCACCAGCAGAGATGCAGCAGGGGTCTACGAGCAGTACTTC.

This clonotype appeared many times. The genes are TRBV5-1 and TRBJ2-7, with TRBD2 matching 8 bases. There are 15 residues in the CDR3. The germline CDR1 and CDR2 sequences are SGHRS and YFSETQ. V was clipped by 4 bases and J by 5 bases; unmatched bases: 11. CDR3 protein: CASSQLSGRPHEQYF. In DNA form, the CDR3 reads TGCGCCAGCAGCCAACTCAGCGGGAGACCCCACGAGCAGTACTTC.